This T cell receptor (beta chain) was documented in a study of cytomegalovirus exposure and HLA in healthy donors. Regarding the study as a whole: When the data were analyzed later, several of the most significant clusters appeared to be linked to common viral pathogens. Analysis was carried out at a later point, and it linked a missense DCLRE1C variant to TCR beta V- and J-gene trimming.

It was with 60 Vbeta and 13 Jbeta primers that the PCR ran. This table comes from immunoSEQ multiplex PCR, and its TCRdb copy is limited to in-frame clones, with some not included. The sample has 95,000 to 150,000 clones; around 76% are singletons. Details on this clone: Its cognate antigen is unknown.

In germline, CDR1 is SGHKS, CDR2 YYEKEE (reference sequence). This CDR3 spans 14 amino acids. V lost 2 bases and J lost 5; bases outside the gene matches: 4. This TCR was sampled from a man between 60 and 75 years old in good health and CMV-seropositive. The chain carries TRBV5-5 and TRBJ2-5; 9 bases align to TRBD1. Sequencing was done on a sample of PBMCs. The CDR3 sequence: CASSFTGGRETQYF. CDR3 sequence (DNA): TGTGCCAGCAGCTTCACAGGGGGCCGGGAGACCCAGTACTTC.